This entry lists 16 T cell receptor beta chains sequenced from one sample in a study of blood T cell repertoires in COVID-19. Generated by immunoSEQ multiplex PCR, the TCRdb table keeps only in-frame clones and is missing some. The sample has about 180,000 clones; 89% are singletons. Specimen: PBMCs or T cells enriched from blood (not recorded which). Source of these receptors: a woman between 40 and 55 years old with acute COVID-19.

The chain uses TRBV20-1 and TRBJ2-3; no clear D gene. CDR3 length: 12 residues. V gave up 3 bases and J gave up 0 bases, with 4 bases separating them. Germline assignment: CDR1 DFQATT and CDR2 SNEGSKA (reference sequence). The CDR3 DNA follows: TGCAGTGCTAGTCCTAGCACAGATACGCAGTATTTT. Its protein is CSASPSTDTQYF.

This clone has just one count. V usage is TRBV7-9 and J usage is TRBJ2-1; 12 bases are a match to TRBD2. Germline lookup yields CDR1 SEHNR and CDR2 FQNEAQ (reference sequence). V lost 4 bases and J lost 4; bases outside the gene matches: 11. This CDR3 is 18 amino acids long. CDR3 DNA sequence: TGTGCCAGCAGCTACCCGACTAGCGGGAGAGAAGGGTACAATGAGCAGTTCTTC. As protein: CASSYPTSGREGYNEQFF.

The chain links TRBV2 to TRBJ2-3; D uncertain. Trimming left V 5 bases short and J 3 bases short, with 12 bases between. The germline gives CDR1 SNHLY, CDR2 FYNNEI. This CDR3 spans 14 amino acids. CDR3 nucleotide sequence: TGTGCCAGCAGTAGGAGTTTAGGTACAGATACGCAGTATTTT. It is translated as CASSRSLGTDTQYF.

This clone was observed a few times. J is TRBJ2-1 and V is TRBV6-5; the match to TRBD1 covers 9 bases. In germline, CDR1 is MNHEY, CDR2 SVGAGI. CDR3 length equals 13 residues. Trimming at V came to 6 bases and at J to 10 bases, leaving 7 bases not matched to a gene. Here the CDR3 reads CASRDRGAPEQFF. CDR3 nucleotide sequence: TGTGCCAGCAGGGACAGGGGAGCCCCGGAGCAGTTCTTC.

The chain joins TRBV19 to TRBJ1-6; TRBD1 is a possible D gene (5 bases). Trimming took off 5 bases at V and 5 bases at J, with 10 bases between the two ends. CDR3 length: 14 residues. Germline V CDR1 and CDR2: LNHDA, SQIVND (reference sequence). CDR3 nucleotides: TGTGCCAGTAGTTCAGGGTCGGATAATTCACCCCTCCACTTT. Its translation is CASSSGSDNSPLHF.

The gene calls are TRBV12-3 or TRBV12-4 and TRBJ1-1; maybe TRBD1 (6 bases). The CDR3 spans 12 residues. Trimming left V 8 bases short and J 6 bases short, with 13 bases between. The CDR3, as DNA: TGTGCCAGCGGGAAACGGACAGCTGAAGCTTTCTTT. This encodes CASGKRTAEAFF.

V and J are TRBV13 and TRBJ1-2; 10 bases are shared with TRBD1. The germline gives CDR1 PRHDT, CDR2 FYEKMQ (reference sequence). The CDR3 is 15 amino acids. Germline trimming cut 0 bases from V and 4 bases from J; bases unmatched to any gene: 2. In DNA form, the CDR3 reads TGTGCCAGCAGCTTAGGGACAGGGGGCGGCTATGGCTACACCTTC. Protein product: CASSLGTGGGYGYTF.

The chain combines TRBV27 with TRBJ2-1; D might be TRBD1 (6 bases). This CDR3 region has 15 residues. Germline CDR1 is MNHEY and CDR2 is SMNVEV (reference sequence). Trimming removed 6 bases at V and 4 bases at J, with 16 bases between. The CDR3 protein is CASSRGGQTYNEQFF. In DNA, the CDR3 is TGTGCCAGCAGCCGCGGAGGACAGACTTACAATGAGCAGTTCTTC.

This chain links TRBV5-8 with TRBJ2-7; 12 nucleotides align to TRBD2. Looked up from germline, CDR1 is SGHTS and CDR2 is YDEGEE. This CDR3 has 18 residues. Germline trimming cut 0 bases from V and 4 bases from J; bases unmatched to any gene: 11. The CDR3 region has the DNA TGTGCCAGCAGCTTGGGAATTCTGGCTAGCGGGAGGGCATACGAGCAGTACTTC. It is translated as CASSLGILASGRAYEQYF.

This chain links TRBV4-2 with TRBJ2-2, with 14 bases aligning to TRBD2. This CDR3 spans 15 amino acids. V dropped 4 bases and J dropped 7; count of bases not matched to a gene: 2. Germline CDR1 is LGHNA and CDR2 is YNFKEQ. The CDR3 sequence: CASSRGTSGSGELFF. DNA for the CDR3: TGTGCCAGCAGCCGAGGGACTAGCGGGAGCGGGGAGCTGTTTTTT.

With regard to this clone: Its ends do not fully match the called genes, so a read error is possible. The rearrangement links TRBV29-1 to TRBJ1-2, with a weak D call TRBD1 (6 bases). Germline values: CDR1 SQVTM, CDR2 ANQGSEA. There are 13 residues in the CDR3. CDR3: CSVEGGPGAIIAF. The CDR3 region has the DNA TGCAGCGTTGAAGGCGGGCCAGGGGCGATAATCGCCTTC.

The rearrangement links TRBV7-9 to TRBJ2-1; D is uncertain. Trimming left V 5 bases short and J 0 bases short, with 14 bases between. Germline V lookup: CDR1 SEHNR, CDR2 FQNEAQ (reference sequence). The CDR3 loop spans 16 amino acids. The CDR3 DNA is TGTGCCAGCAGCCCAGGCGCAACCCGCTCCTACAATGAGCAGTTCTTC. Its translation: CASSPGATRSYNEQFF.

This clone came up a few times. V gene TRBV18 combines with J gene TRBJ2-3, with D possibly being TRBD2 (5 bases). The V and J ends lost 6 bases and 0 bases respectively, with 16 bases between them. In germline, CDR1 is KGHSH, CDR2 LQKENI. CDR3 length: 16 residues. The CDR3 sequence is CASSLDFSTSTDTQYF. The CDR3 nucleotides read TGTGCCAGCTCTCTGGACTTTTCTACTAGCACAGATACGCAGTATTTT.

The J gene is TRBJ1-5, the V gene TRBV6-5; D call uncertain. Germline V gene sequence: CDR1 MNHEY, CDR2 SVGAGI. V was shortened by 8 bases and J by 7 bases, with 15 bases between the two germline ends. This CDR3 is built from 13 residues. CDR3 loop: CASHWASSQPQHF. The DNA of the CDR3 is TGTGCCAGCCACTGGGCCTCGAGCCAGCCCCAGCATTTT.

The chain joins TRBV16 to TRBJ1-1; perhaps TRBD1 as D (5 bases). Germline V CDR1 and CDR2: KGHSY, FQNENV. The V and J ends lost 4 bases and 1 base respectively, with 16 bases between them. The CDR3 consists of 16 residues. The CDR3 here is CASSRTKMGQNTEAFF. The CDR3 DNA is TGTGCCAGCAGCCGAACCAAGATGGGGCAGAACACTGAAGCTTTCTTT.

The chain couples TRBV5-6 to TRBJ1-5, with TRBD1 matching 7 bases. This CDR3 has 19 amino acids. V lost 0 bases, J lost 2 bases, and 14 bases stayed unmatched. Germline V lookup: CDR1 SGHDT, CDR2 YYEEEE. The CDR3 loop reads CASSLVRGRGSFGNQPQHF. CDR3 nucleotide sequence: TGTGCCAGCAGCTTGGTCAGGGGCAGGGGGAGTTTTGGCAATCAGCCCCAGCATTTT.